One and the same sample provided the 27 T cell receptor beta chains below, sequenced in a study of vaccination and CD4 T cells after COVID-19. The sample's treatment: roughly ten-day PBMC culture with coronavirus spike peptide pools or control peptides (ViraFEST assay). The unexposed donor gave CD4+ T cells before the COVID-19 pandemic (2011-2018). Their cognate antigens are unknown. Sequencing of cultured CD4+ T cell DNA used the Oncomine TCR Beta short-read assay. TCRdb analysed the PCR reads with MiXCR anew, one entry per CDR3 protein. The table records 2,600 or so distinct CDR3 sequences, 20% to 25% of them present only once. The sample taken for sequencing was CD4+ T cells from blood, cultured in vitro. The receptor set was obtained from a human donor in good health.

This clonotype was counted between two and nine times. The CDR3 here is CASSADFFTHHEQYF. Here the CDR3 DNA reads TGTGCCAGCAGCGCGGACTTCTTTACTCACCACGAGCAGTACTTC. The chain couples TRBV7-2 to TRBJ2-7, with a weak D call TRBD2 (5 bases). Trimming removed 5 bases from V and 5 bases from J, with 19 bases in between. Germline CDR1 SGHTA, CDR2 FQGNSA. The CDR3 consists of 15 residues.

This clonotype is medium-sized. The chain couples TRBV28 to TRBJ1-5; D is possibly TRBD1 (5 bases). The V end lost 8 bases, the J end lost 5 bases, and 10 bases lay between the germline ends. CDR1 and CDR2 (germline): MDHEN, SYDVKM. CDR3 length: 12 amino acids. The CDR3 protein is CASVAGHQPQHF. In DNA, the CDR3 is TGTGCCAGCGTTGCAGGGCATCAGCCCCAGCATTTT.

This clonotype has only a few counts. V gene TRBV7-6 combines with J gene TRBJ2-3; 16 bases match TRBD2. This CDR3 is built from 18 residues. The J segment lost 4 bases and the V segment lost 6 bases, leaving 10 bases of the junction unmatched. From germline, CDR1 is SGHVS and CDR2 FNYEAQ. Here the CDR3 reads CASSRAGGLAGGADTQYF. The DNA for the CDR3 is TGTGCCAGCAGTCGAGCGGGGGGACTAGCGGGAGGGGCAGATACGCAGTATTTT.

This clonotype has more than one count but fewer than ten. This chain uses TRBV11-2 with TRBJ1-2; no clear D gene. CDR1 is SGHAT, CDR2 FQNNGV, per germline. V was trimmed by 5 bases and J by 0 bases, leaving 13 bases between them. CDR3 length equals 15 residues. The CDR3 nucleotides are TGTGCCAGCAGCCAAAACCAACTGACTAACTATGGCTACACCTTC. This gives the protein CASSQNQLTNYGYTF.

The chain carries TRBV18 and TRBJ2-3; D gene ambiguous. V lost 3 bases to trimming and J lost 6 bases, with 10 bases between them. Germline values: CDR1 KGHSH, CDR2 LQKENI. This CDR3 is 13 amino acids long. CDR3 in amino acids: CASSPTATDTQYF. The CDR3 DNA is TGTGCCAGCTCACCCACGGCCACGGATACGCAGTATTTT.

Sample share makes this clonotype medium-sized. This CDR3 reads CSARDHVGNQPQHF. In DNA form, the CDR3 reads TGCAGTGCTAGAGATCACGTAGGCAATCAGCCCCAGCATTTT. The rearrangement joins TRBV20-1 to TRBJ1-5; D is uncertain. Germline V gene sequence: CDR1 DFQATT, CDR2 SNEGSKA (reference sequence). The CDR3 is 14 amino acids. The V gene lost 0 bases and the J gene lost 2 bases, with 8 bases spanning the gap.

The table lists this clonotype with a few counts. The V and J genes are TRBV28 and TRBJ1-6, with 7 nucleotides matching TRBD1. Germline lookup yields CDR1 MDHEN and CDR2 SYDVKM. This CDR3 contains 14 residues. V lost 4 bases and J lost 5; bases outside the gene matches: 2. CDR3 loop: CASSSGTDNSPLHF. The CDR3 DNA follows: TGTGCCAGCAGTTCCGGGACAGATAATTCACCCCTCCACTTT. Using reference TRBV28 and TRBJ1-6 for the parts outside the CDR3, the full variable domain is DVKVTQSSRYLVKRTGEKVFLECVQDMDHENMFWYRQDPGLGLRLIYFSYDVKMKEKGDIPEGYSVSREKKERFSLILESASTNQTSMYLCASSSGTDNSPLHFGNGTRLTVT.

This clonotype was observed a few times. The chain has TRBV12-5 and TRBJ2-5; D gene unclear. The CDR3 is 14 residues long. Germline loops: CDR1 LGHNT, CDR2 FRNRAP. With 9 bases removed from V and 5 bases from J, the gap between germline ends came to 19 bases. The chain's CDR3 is CASSSTESGETQYF. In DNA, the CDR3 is TGTGCTAGCAGTTCAACGGAAAGTGGTGAGACCCAGTACTTC.

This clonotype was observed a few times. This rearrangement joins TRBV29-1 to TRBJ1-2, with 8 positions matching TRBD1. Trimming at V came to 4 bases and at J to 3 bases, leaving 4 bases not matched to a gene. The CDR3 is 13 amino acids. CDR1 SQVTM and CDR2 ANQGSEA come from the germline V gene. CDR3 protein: CSVAGGMDYGYTF. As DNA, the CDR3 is TGCAGCGTTGCAGGGGGCATGGACTATGGCTACACCTTC.

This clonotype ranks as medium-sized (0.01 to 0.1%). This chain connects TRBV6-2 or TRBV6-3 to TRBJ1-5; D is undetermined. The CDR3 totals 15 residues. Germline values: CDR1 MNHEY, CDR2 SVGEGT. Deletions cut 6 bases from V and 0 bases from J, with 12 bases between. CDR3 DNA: TGTGCCAGCAGCCGAACAAGTTATAGCAATCAGCCCCAGCATTTT. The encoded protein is CASSRTSYSNQPQHF.

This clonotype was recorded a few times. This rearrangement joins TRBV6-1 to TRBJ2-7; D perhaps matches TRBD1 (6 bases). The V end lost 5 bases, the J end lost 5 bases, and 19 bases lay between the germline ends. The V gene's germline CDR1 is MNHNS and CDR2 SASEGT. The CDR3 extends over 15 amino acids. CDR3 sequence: CASSTLIQGNHEQYF. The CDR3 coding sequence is TGTGCCAGCAGTACACTAATACAGGGCAACCACGAGCAGTACTTC.

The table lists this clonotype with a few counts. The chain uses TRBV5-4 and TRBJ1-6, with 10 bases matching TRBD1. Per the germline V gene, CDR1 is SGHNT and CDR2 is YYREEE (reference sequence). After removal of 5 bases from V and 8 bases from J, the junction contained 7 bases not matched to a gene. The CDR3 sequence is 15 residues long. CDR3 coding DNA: TGTGCCAGCAGACCCGGGACAGGGGAGTATTCACCCCTCCACTTT. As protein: CASRPGTGEYSPLHF. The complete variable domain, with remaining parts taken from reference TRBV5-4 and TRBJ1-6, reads ETGVTQSPTHLIKTRGQQVTLRCSSQSGHNTVSWYQQALGQGPQFIFQYYREEENGRGNFPPRFSGLQFPNYSSELNVNALELDDSALYLCASRPGTGEYSPLHFGNGTRLTVT.

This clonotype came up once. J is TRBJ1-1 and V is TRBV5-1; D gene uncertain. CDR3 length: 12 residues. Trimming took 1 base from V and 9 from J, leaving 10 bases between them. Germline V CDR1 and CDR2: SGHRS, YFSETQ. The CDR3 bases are TGCGCCAGCAGCTTGAGTTCTGGGAAAGCTTTCTTT. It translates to CASSLSSGKAFF.

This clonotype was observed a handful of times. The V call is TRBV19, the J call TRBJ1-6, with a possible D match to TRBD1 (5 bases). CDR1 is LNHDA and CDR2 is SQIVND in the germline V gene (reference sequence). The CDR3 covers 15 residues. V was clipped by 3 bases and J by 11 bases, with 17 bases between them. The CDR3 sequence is CASSIIQDLLTPLHF. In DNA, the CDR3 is TGTGCCAGTAGTATTATACAGGACCTTTTGACACCCCTCCACTTT.

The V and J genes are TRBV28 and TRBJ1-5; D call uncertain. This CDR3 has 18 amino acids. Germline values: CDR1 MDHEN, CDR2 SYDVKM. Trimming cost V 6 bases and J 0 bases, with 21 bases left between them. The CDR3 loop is CASRSTGSTGVSNQPQHF. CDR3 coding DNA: TGTGCCAGCAGGTCAACCGGATCGACGGGAGTTAGCAATCAGCCCCAGCATTTT.

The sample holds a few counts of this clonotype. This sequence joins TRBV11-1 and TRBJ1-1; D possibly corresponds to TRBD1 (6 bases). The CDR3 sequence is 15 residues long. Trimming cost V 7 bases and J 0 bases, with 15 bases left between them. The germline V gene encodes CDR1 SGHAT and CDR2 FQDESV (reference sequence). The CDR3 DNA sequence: TGTGCCAGCAAAACAGGGAACGCCATGAACACTGAAGCTTTCTTT. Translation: CASKTGNAMNTEAFF.

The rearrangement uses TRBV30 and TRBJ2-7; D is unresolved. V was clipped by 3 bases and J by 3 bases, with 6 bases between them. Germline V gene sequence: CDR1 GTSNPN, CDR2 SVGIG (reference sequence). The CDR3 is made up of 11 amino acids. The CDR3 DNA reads TGTGCCTGGAGGGGAAACTACGAGCAGTACTTC. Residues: CAWRGNYEQYF. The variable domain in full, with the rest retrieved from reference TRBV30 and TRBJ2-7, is SQTIHQWPATLVQPVGSPLSLECTVEGTSNPNLYWYRQAAGRGLQLLFYSVGIGQISSEVPQNLSASRPQDRQFILSSKKLLLSDSGFYLCAWRGNYEQYFGPGTRLTVT.

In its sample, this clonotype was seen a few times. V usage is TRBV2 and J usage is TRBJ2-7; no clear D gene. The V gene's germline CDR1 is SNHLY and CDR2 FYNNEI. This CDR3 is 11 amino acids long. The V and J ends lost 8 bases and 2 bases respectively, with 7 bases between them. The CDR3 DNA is TGTGCCAGCTGTAAGGCCTACGAGCAGTACTTC. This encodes CASCKAYEQYF.

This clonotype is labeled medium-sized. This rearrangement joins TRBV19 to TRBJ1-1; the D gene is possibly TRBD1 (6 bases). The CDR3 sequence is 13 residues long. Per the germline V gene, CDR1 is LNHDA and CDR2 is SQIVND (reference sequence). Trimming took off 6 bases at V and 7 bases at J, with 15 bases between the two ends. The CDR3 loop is CASSLPRQDEAFF. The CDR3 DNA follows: TGTGCCAGTAGCCTACCTAGACAGGATGAAGCTTTCTTT.

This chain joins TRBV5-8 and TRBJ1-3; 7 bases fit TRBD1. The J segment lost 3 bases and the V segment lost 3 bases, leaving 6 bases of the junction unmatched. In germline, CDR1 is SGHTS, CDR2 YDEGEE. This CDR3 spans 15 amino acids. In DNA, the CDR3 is TGTGCCAGCAGCTGGGTGACAGGGTTTGGAAACACCATATATTTT. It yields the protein CASSWVTGFGNTIYF.

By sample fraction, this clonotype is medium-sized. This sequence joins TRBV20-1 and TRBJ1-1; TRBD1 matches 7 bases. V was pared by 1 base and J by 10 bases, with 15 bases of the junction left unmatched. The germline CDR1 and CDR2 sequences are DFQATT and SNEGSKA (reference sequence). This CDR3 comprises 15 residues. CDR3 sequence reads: CSARARDRPTLRAFF. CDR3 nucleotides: TGCAGTGCTAGAGCCAGGGACAGACCGACTCTGAGAGCTTTCTTT.

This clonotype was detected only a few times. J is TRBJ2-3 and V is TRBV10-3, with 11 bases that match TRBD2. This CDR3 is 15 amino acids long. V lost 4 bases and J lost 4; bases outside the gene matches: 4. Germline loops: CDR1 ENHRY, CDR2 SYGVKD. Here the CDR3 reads CAISGLAGNSDTQYF. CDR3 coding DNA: TGTGCCATCAGTGGACTAGCGGGGAATTCAGATACGCAGTATTTT.

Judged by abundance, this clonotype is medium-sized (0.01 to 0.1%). The CDR3 spells CATRRQGGRQETQYF. In DNA, the CDR3 is TGTGCCACCCGGAGGCAGGGGGGGCGACAAGAGACCCAGTACTTC. V usage is TRBV7-2 and J usage is TRBJ2-5; D possibly matches TRBD1 or TRBD2 (7 bases each). The CDR3 covers 15 residues. V lost 10 bases and J lost 2, with 20 bases in between. Germline CDR1 is SGHTA and CDR2 is FQGNSA.

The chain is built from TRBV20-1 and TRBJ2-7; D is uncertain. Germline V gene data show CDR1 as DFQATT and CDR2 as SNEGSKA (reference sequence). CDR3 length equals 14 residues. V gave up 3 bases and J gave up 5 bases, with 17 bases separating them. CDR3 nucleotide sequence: TGCAGTGCTAGGTTTTCGTGGACGTCCCACGAGCAGTACTTC. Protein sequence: CSARFSWTSHEQYF.

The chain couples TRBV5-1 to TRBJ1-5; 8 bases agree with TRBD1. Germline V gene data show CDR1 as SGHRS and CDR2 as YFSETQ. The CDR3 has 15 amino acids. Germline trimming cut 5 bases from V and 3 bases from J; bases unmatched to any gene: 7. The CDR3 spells CASSSSGGNNQPQHF. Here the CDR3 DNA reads TGCGCCAGCAGTTCATCAGGGGGCAACAATCAGCCCCAGCATTTT.

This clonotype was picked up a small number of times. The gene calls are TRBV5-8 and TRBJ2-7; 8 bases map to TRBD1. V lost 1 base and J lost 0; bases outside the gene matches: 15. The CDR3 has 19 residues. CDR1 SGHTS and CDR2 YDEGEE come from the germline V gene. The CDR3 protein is CASSLLLGVGTGISYEQYF. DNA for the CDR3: TGTGCCAGCAGCTTGTTACTTGGTGTCGGGACAGGCATCTCCTACGAGCAGTACTTC.

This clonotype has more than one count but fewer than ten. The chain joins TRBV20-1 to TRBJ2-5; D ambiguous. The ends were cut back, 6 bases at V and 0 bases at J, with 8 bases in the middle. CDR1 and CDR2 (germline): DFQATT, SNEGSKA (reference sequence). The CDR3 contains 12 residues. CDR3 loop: CSASAHQETQYF. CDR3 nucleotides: TGCAGTGCCTCCGCCCACCAAGAGACCCAGTACTTC.